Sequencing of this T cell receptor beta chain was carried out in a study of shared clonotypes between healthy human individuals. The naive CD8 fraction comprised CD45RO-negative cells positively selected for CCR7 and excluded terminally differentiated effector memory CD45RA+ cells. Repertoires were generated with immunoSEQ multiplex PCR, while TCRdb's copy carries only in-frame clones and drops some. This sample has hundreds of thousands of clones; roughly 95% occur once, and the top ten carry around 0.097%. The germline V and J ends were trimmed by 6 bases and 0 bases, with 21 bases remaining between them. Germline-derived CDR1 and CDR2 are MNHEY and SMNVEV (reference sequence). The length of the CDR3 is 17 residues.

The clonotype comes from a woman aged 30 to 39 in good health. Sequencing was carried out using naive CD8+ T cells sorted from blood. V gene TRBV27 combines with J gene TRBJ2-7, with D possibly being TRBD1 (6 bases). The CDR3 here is CASSPPGGSGHSYEQYF. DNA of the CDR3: TGTGCCAGCAGCCCCCCTGGGGGCTCGGGACACTCCTACGAGCAGTACTTC.